By frequency, the clone carrying this T cell receptor (beta chain) is medium-sized. Its antigen is undetermined. The entry originates in a study of human CD8 memory T cell subsets. Study-wide points: The T cell repertoires of the stem-like memory and precursor exhausted subsets exhibited minimal overlap with one another. This study sequenced T cell receptor beta chains alone.

UMI-labeled 5' RACE was used to make TCR beta libraries. TCRdb reprocessed the 5' RACE reads, with one entry per CDR3 protein and no DNA. This table lists around 20,000 distinct CDR3 sequences. Germline CDR1 WSHSY, CDR2 SAAADI. The CDR3 covers 12 residues. The source is a human donor in good health. The chain employs TRBV10-2 and TRBJ1-2. Sequencing was performed on CD8+ T cells from PBMCs. The CDR3 here is CASSESSYGYTF.